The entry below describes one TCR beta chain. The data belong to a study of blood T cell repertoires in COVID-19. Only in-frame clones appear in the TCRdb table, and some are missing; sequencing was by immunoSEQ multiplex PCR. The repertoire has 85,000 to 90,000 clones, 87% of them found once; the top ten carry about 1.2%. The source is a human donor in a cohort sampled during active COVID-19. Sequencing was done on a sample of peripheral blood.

The DNA of the CDR3 is TGTGCCAGCAGCTCCCCAGGCGGGACTGAAGCTTTCTTT. Protein product: CASSSPGGTEAFF. This chain links TRBV7-3 with TRBJ1-1; the D is unclear. The CDR3 contains 13 residues. Germline lookup yields CDR1 SGHTA and CDR2 FQGTGA. Trimming took 4 bases from V and 5 from J, leaving 11 bases between them.